Here is one T cell receptor beta chain with its context. No cognate antigen has been identified for it. The input lacks base qualities; no much larger clone sits a single base away. The immunoSEQ Assay, a bias-controlled multiplex PCR, was used to amplify TCRbeta CDR3 regions from genomic DNA. Per the original workflow: The number of nucleated cells in each sample was estimated from the amplification of reference gene primers within the assay. Sequence reads were collapsed and filtered to measure the absolute abundance of every unique TCRbeta CDR3 rearrangement. For each sample, productive Simpson clonality was calculated by taking the square root of Simpson's diversity index across productive rearrangements. The clones in this table, taken by TCRdb from immuneACCESS, are in-frame only. Not every clone is retained; where verified, under half of the shortfall comes from an unresolved V gene, and the cause of the rest is unknown. That table gives V, J and clone size, and the DNA gave D and trimming. This sample is represented by 150,000 to 200,000 clones; around 79% of them were singletons. Jointly, the top ten make up approximately 11% of the sample.

The sample comes from a study of blood T cell repertoires in COVID-19 (dated by TCRdb to about 2020). In terms of the full investigation: Collaborator samples came from the United States, Italy and Spain and covered acute and convalescent phases of COVID-19. The material from the prospective study consisted of cDNA or gDNA derived from T cells, B-cell-depleted T cells, or PBMCs. Subjects who had been exposed to COVID-19, were actively infected with it, or had recovered from it provided the deeply sampled blood TCRbeta repertoires that made up the dataset. A freely available public database, intended as a resource for researchers studying the immune response to SARS-CoV-2, is where the repertoires were released. The samples were drawn from two sources: the first 160 participants of the ongoing ImmuneRACE study, and about 1,300 subjects contributed by 6 global collaborators. Nearly every sample came with metadata listing a de-identified subject ID, COVID-19 status, age in years and sex. Where HLA class I and class II types were available, the types were taken from metadata supplied by the sample provider, not from assay-based typing. General study outcomes and caveats: How much clinical and demographic metadata was included differed by source and by participant, and the metadata was provided uncurated.

Deletion took 6 bases off V and 5 bases off J, with a span of 11 bases between the germline ends. CDR1 and CDR2, per the germline V gene, are KGHSH and LQKENI. Including cysteine and phenylalanine, the CDR3 has 14 amino acids. Only the CDR3 part of the read is kept: 42 bases, read in frame from the first base. Participants in the prospective study were enrolled through a virtual design, were aged roughly 18 to 100 years, and lived in 20 to 30 United States geographic areas. In the prospective study, participants were assigned to cohorts based on the clinical history participants reported in a screening survey and a study questionnaire. Recovered participants in ImmuneRACE Cohort 3 were defined as having two consecutive negative NP/OP PCR tests, clearance from a healthcare professional, or resolution of symptoms. In the prospective study, whole blood, serum and a nasopharyngeal or oropharyngeal swab were collected from each participant by mobile phlebotomists. Additional blood draws and questionnaires over an approximately 2-month period could optionally be provided by prospective study participants. Blood samples from the prospective study were shipped frozen or at room temperature prior to DNA extraction.

Sequencing was performed on PBMCs or T cells enriched from blood (not recorded which). The source is a man between 45 and 60 years old who had recovered from COVID-19. The chain is encoded by TRBV18 joined to TRBJ1-6; the D gene is perhaps TRBD1, on 5 matching bases. CDR3 sequence: CASSETADNSPLHF. The sequenced DNA: TGTGCCAGCTCCGAGACAGCCGATAATTCACCCCTCCACTTT.